This T cell receptor (beta chain) originates from a study of T-cell memory formation after mild COVID-19. Worth noting for this clonotype: At one end, the junction sequence differs from germline, possibly due to a read error.

The CDR3 loop spans 14 amino acids. Germline CDR1 reads ENHRY; CDR2 reads SYGVKD. The 5'RACE method, run with constant-segment primers, produced TCR alpha and TCR beta cDNA libraries (carrying sample barcodes and UMIs). From the 5' RACE reads, TCRdb called clonotypes with MiXCR, one entry per CDR3 protein. The table has over 300,000 distinct CDR3 sequences, 20% to 25% seen once. The origin of this receptor is a man aged 18 to 29 who had mild COVID-19 (a few samples of this study predate the infection). Cell type and time point are not known. The sequenced sample consisted of PBMCs or a T cell subset sorted from them (not recorded which). The chain employs TRBV10-3 and TRBJ1-2, with a tentative D call TRBD1 (5 bases). CDR3 sequence reads: CAISESNQGLSRPF. CDR3 coding DNA: TGTGCCATCAGTGAGTCGAACCAGGGACTTAGTCGGCCCTTC.